Below, 16 T cell receptor beta chains from the same sample are listed, as sequenced in a study of blood T cell repertoires in COVID-19. Measured with immunoSEQ multiplex PCR; TCRdb has only the in-frame clones, and not every one. The sample has approximately 250,000 clones, more than 80% seen once. Input material: peripheral blood. The receptor source for this set is a man aged 25 to 40 who had recovered from COVID-19.

The V and J genes are TRBV5-1 and TRBJ2-5; the match to TRBD2 covers 7 bases. The CDR3 runs 14 residues. Germline assignment: CDR1 SGHRS and CDR2 YFSETQ. The V and J ends lost 4 bases and 5 bases, in that order; junction bases with no gene match: 8. DNA for the CDR3: TGCGCCAGCAGCCCGACTAGCCGGCGTGAGACCCAGTACTTC. Translation: CASSPTSRRETQYF.

This clone was seen a few times. The chain has TRBV6-5 and TRBJ2-7, with D tentatively TRBD2 (6 bases). The CDR3 has 13 residues. V lost 10 bases and J lost 3, with 16 bases in between. Per germline, CDR1 MNHEY and CDR2 SVGAGI. CDR3 protein: CATKFGGDYEQYF. The CDR3 DNA is TGTGCCACCAAGTTTGGAGGGGACTACGAGCAGTACTTC.

This clone appeared a few times. This chain uses TRBV6-6 with TRBJ1-2; a possible D gene is TRBD1 (6 bases). The germline V gene has CDR1 MNHNY and CDR2 SVGAGI (reference sequence). V was shortened by 2 bases and J by 3 bases, with 13 bases between the two germline ends. This CDR3 has 15 residues. The CDR3 is CASSYPGAKDYGYTF. CDR3 sequence (DNA): TGTGCCAGCAGTTACCCAGGGGCGAAGGACTATGGCTACACCTTC.

A single count supports this clone. V gene TRBV5-1 combines with J gene TRBJ1-1; possible D gene TRBD1, 5 bases. Trimming shortened V by 4 bases and J by 1 base, and 11 bases separated the two germline ends. CDR3 length: 14 residues. CDR1 is SGHRS, CDR2 YFSETQ, per germline. CDR3 in DNA: TGCGCCAGCAGCCTCTTGACAGAGAACACTGAAGCTTTCTTT. Translated, it gives CASSLLTENTEAFF.

The genes are TRBV13 and TRBJ2-3, with 7 bases identical to TRBD2. V dropped 0 bases and J dropped 2; count of bases not matched to a gene: 2. The CDR3 loop spans 15 amino acids. In germline, CDR1 is PRHDT, CDR2 FYEKMQ (reference sequence). The CDR3 region is CASSLGGGTTDTQYF. In DNA, the CDR3 is TGTGCCAGCAGCTTAGGGGGGGGGACCACAGATACGCAGTATTTT.

The gene calls are TRBV12-3 or TRBV12-4 and TRBJ1-2, with a tentative D call TRBD1 (5 bases). V gave up 6 bases and J gave up 1 base, with 9 bases separating them. The CDR3 sequence is 13 residues long. CDR3 sequence (DNA): TGTGCCAGCAGGGGGACTGTTAACTATGGCTACACCTTC. Translated, it gives CASRGTVNYGYTF.

The chain has TRBV11-2 and TRBJ1-2; 10 bases are a match to TRBD1. The CDR3 consists of 16 residues. V lost 4 bases and J lost 2; bases outside the gene matches: 7. Germline CDR1 and CDR2: SGHAT and FQNNGV. The CDR3 spells CASSSGWGQGNYGYTF. In DNA, the CDR3 is TGTGCCAGCAGCTCTGGCTGGGGACAGGGGAACTATGGCTACACCTTC. The whole variable domain, remainder taken from reference TRBV11-2 and TRBJ1-2, is EAGVAQSPRYKIIEKRQSVAFWCNPISGHATLYWYQQILGQGPKLLIQFQNNGVVDDSQLPKDRFSAERLKGVDSTLKIQPAKLEDSAVYLCASSSGWGQGNYGYTFGSGTRLTVV.

The J gene is TRBJ1-2, the V gene TRBV4-1, with 7 positions matching TRBD1. Trimming took 8 bases from V and 3 from J; bases not matched to a gene: 12. The CDR3 consists of 15 residues. CDR1 is MGHRA and CDR2 is YSYEKL in the germline V gene. As DNA, the CDR3 is TGCGCCAGCGCGAGGAACAGGGGATCCGACTATGGCTACACCTTC. Translating gives CASARNRGSDYGYTF.

The chain uses TRBV20-1 and TRBJ2-7; D is perhaps TRBD1 (5 bases). V lost 5 bases, J lost 6 bases, and 11 bases lay in between. The germline V gene encodes CDR1 DFQATT and CDR2 SNEGSKA (reference sequence). The length of the CDR3 is 11 residues. CDR3 bases: TGCAGTGCTGTACAGGTGGTCGAGCAGTACTTC. Protein sequence: CSAVQVVEQYF.

The chain uses TRBV9 and TRBJ2-5; TRBD2 aligns across 7 bases. CDR3 size: 16 residues. After removal of 4 bases from V and 4 bases from J, the junction contained 13 bases not matched to a gene. Germline CDR1 reads SGDLS; CDR2 reads YYNGEE. For the CDR3, the DNA is TGTGCCAGCAGCCTAAATCGGGAGGTCAGAGGAGAGACCCAGTACTTC. It codes for CASSLNREVRGETQYF.

The chain employs TRBV11-3 and TRBJ2-1; D is ambiguous. Trimming took 5 bases from V and 2 from J, leaving 10 bases between them. CDR1 and CDR2 from the germline V gene are SGHNT and YENEEA. The CDR3 is made up of 14 amino acids. CDR3: CASSPGGPYNEQFF. The CDR3 coding sequence is TGTGCCAGCAGCCCCGGTGGGCCCTACAATGAGCAGTTCTTC. Supplemented by reference TRBV11-3 and TRBJ2-1, the full variable domain reads EAGVVQSPRYKIIEKKQPVAFWCNPISGHNTLYWYLQNLGQGPELLIRYENEEAVDDSQLPKDRFSAERLKGVDSTLKIQPAELGDSAVYLCASSPGGPYNEQFFGPGTRLTVL.

About this clone itself: Distinct nucleotide sequences in the sample also encode this CDR3. The gene calls are TRBV12-3 or TRBV12-4 and TRBJ1-2, with D hard to call. CDR3 length: 12 residues. V was shortened by 3 bases and J by 2 bases, with 4 bases between the two germline ends. CDR3 amino acids: CASSLANYGYTF. The CDR3 DNA sequence: TGTGCCAGCAGTTTGGCCAACTATGGCTACACCTTC.

The chain is built from TRBV6-5 and TRBJ1-2; D is perhaps TRBD1 (5 bases). CDR3 length: 14 amino acids. Germline CDR1 reads MNHEY; CDR2 reads SVGAGI. Trimming removed 0 bases from V and 4 bases from J, with 9 bases in between. CDR3 in amino acids: CASSYSRGTYGYTF. CDR3 DNA sequence: TGTGCCAGCAGTTACTCGCGGGGGACCTATGGCTACACCTTC.

V and J are TRBV21-1 and TRBJ2-7; the D call of TRBD1 is as the table states it, not checked on the DNA. TRBV21-1 is a known pseudogene. The CDR3 covers 17 residues. As DNA, the CDR3 is TGTGCCAGCAGCATTCTTACAGGGTGTGGGGGCTCCTACGAGCAGTACTTC. Translated, it gives CASSILTGCGGSYEQYF.

This clone was recorded a few times. This chain connects TRBV5-4 to TRBJ1-2, with TRBD1 as a possible D gene (5 bases). The CDR3 consists of 14 residues. The germline V and J ends were trimmed by 1 base and 7 bases, with 14 bases remaining between them. Germline V gene sequence: CDR1 SGHNT, CDR2 YYREEE (reference sequence). The CDR3 coding sequence is TGTGCCAGCAGCTTGAGGCAGGGTAGAGGTGGCTACACCTTC. Translated: CASSLRQGRGGYTF.

V gene TRBV3-1 (or the pseudogene TRBV3-2) combines with J gene TRBJ2-1; TRBD2 matches 12 bases. In germline, CDR1 is LGHDT, CDR2 YNNKEL (reference sequence). Germline trimming cut 6 bases from V and 10 bases from J; bases unmatched to any gene: 13. The CDR3 length is 16 residues. The CDR3 DNA is TGTGCCAGCAGTCATGGACTAGCGGGAAGTTTCTGGGAGCAGTTCTTC. This translates into CASSHGLAGSFWEQFF.